This section outlines one T cell receptor beta chain sequence together with its context. Its antigen is not known. This CDR3 has 13 amino acids. V dropped 5 bases and J dropped 4 bases, with 11 bases sitting between them. CDR1 SGHTA and CDR2 FQGNSA come from the germline V gene. Primers included in the PCR were 60 Vbeta and 13 Jbeta primers. The data were produced by immunoSEQ multiplex PCR, yet TCRdb's version contains in-frame clones alone and is incomplete. This sample carries some 51,000 clones, approximately 71% of them seen once, and the ten largest clones take about 37%. The data originate from a study of cytomegalovirus exposure and HLA in healthy donors. Overall study findings and caveats: In a later analysis, V- and J-gene trimming of beta chains associated with a DCLRE1C missense variant, replicated independently. Overall, roughly 150 TCR beta chains were annotated as cytomegalovirus-associated. TCR beta sequences reportedly predicted most subjects' HLA-A and HLA-B alleles accurately.

The sample consisted of PBMCs. The rearrangement uses TRBV7-2 and TRBJ1-2; D unclear. The origin of this receptor is a man aged 40-49 years in good health and CMV-seropositive. For the CDR3, the DNA is TGTGCCAGCAGCGCACCGCTATCCTATGGCTACACCTTC. As protein: CASSAPLSYGYTF.